The 17 T cell receptor beta chains below were found in one sample sequenced in a study of tumor and adjacent non-tumor tissue in lung cancer (dated by TCRdb to 2016 to 2018). RNA was extracted from bulk unsorted tissue and checked for quality with a NanoDrop ND-1000 and an Agilent 2100. The library came from multiplex PCR. Data came from an Illumina HiSeq 2500. TCRbeta libraries were constructed through three rounds of nested PCR with primers (Table S4) according to protocols adapted from ARM-PCR. Through fastp at Q25 and MiXCR, TCRdb rebuilt clones from the public reads, retaining in-frame beta chains. Rows are unified per CDR3 protein, each entry keeping the most common DNA and genes. The sample data list 120,000 to 150,000 distinct CDR3 sequences, and approximately 66% of these were observed just once. 18% of the sample is taken by the ten largest. Sequences were obtained from lung tumor tissue. These receptors originate from a man aged 55 to 70 with small cell lung cancer.

The chain has TRBV5-4 and TRBJ2-3; D is possibly TRBD1 (5 bases). V gave up 6 bases and J gave up 3 bases, with 23 bases separating them. The germline V gene encodes CDR1 SGHNT and CDR2 YYREEE (reference sequence). The CDR3 consists of 17 residues. CDR3 region: CASNTTTGPLVTDTQYF. The CDR3 bases are TGTGCCAGCAACACCACAACAGGACCCCTTGTGACAGATACGCAGTATTTT.

Comment on this clonotype: Mismatch with germline at one junction end may stem from a read error. The V gene is TRBV12-3 or TRBV12-4, the J gene TRBJ2-5; D might be TRBD1 (5 bases). This CDR3 spans 14 amino acids. The CDR3 bases are TGTGCCAGTAGTTTAATGGGCAGGGAAGGGACCCAGTACTTC. It specifies CASSLMGREGTQYF.

The chain links TRBV20-1 to TRBJ1-1, with TRBD1 matching over 11 bases. The germline CDR1 and CDR2 sequences are DFQATT and SNEGSKA (reference sequence). The CDR3 is 13 residues long. The ends lost 6 bases at V and 5 bases at J; junction bases unmatched: 5. CDR3 amino acids: CSAPGQGGTEAFF. The CDR3 coding sequence is TGCAGTGCCCCGGGACAGGGGGGGACTGAAGCTTTCTTT.

Note on this clonotype: One end of the junction does not line up with germline, which may come from a read error. V and J are TRBV12-3 or TRBV12-4 and TRBJ1-3; no clear D. The CDR3 loop spans 15 amino acids. The CDR3 loop is CASSLGSHSENTIYF. CDR3 bases: TGTGCCAGCAGTTTGGGGAGCCACTCTGAAAACACCATATATTTT.

This clonotype was counted between two and nine times. The chain uses TRBV28 and TRBJ1-1; 9 nucleotides match TRBD1. The V and J ends lost 10 bases and 10 bases, in that order; junction bases with no gene match: 7. The V gene's germline CDR1 is MDHEN and CDR2 SYDVKM. The CDR3 covers 11 residues. CDR3 protein: CATNGQGIAFF. CDR3 sequence (DNA): TGTGCCACCAACGGACAGGGGATAGCTTTCTTT.

Concerning this clonotype: The missing conserved phenylalanine or tryptophan at the end of this CDR3 makes a read error likely. The V call is TRBV4-2, the J call TRBJ2-1; 10 positions agree with TRBD2. J lost 2 bases, V lost 5 bases, and 9 bases had no gene match. This CDR3 contains 17 residues. The germline gives CDR1 LGHNA, CDR2 YNFKEQ. The chain's CDR3 is CASSIGVAGGPYNEQFL. CDR3 DNA: TGTGCCAGCAGCATTGGAGTAGCGGGAGGACCCTACAATGAGCAGTTCTTA.

In its sample, this clonotype was seen many times. The chain combines TRBV6-5 with TRBJ2-7, with a tentative D call TRBD2 (6 bases). V was clipped by 5 bases and J by 3 bases, with 17 bases between them. In germline, CDR1 is MNHEY, CDR2 SVGAGI. The CDR3 runs 15 residues. Here the CDR3 DNA reads TGTGCCAGCAGTCGGACCTCGGGACTCGGCTACGAGCAGTACTTC. Its translation is CASSRTSGLGYEQYF.

Regarding this clonotype: One end of the junction varies from germline; a read error may be responsible. The chain is built from TRBV11-2 and TRBJ2-1; a possible D gene is TRBD2 (6 bases). The CDR3 has 16 amino acids. Germline loops: CDR1 SGHAT, CDR2 FQNNGV. The CDR3, as DNA: TGTGCCAGCAGTTTAGCGGCGGGGACCCCCTATAATGAGCAGTTCTTC. Protein: CASSLAAGTPYNEQFF.

V and J are TRBV5-6 and TRBJ2-5; 10 bases align to TRBD1. This CDR3 contains 16 residues. Germline V lookup: CDR1 SGHDT, CDR2 YYEEEE. V shed 0 bases, J shed 0 bases, and the junction held 2 bases outside the gene matches. CDR3 coding DNA: TGTGCCAGCAGCTTGGGGGACAGGGGTCACCAAGAGACCCAGTACTTC. Its protein is CASSLGDRGHQETQYF.

Regarding this clonotype: With a much larger clone just one base away, this may be a read error. This chain links TRBV12-3 or TRBV12-4 with TRBJ2-1; TRBD2 aligns across 7 bases. The CDR3 is 16 amino acids. The chain's CDR3 is CASSPRGGSPYDEQFF. The CDR3 DNA is TGTGCCAGCAGTCCAAGAGGCGGGAGTCCCTACGATGAGCAGTTCTTC.

As for this clonotype: At one of its ends the junction is not consistent with the germline gene, which may arise from a read error. V and J are TRBV11-2 and TRBJ2-7; the D gene is possibly TRBD1 (6 bases). This CDR3 contains 18 residues. The germline gives CDR1 SGHAT, CDR2 FQNNGV. The CDR3 loop reads CASTLDMAVGAVSYDQYF. Written as DNA, the CDR3 is TGTGCCAGCACCTTAGATATGGCGGTGGGGGCGGTCTCCTACGACCAATACTTC.

As for this clonotype: The junction shows a germline mismatch at one end, possibly a read error. The chain has TRBV11-2 and TRBJ1-1; no reliable D call. The CDR3 is 13 amino acids. Looked up from germline, CDR1 is SGHAT and CDR2 is FQNNGV. CDR3 in DNA: TGTGCCAGCAACCTAGGCGGGTGGACTGTAGCTTTCTTT. It specifies CASNLGGWTVAFF.

Comments on this clonotype: A much larger clonotype is one base distant, so this may be a read error. The chain employs TRBV5-4 and TRBJ2-1; D remains ambiguous. Trimming left V 4 bases short and J 2 bases short, with 10 bases between. CDR1 and CDR2 from the germline V gene are SGHNT and YYREEE (reference sequence). The CDR3 has 14 residues. The CDR3 sequence is CASSMGRTYNEQFF. The CDR3, as DNA: TGTGCCAGCAGCATGGGCAGGACCTACAATGAGCAGTTCTTC.

On this clonotype itself: The germline gene is not matched at one end of the junction; a read error may be the cause. The V and J genes are TRBV29-1 and TRBJ1-1; D remains ambiguous. The CDR3 runs 11 residues. Germline V lookup: CDR1 SQVTM, CDR2 ANQGSEA. CDR3 region: CSGKRGDETFF. CDR3 coding DNA: TGCAGCGGCAAACGGGGTGATGAAACTTTCTTT.

This clonotype appeared a few times. This chain joins TRBV29-1 and TRBJ2-7; 9 bases map to TRBD2. Germline CDR1 SQVTM, CDR2 ANQGSEA. V trimming: 3 bases; J trimming: 5 bases; junction bases outside the gene matches: 5. This CDR3 has 13 amino acids. CDR3 DNA: TGCAGCGTTGACAGCGGGAGGACGAACGAGCAGTACTTC. Its translation: CSVDSGRTNEQYF.

Of note for this clonotype: Since a much larger clone is just one base distant, this may be a read error. The gene calls are TRBV12-3 or TRBV12-4 and TRBJ1-1; D is undetermined. The CDR3 length is 14 residues. CDR3: CASSFSLGNTEVFF. The CDR3 DNA follows: TGTGCCAGCAGTTTCTCCCTGGGGAACACTGAAGTTTTCTTT.

This sequence joins TRBV5-4 and TRBJ1-2; TRBD1 agrees at 8 bases. J gave up 8 bases and V 4 bases, and 10 bases lay outside the gene matches. This CDR3 spans 14 amino acids. From germline, CDR1 is SGHNT and CDR2 YYREEE (reference sequence). The CDR3 sequence is CASSTWTGQEGYTF. The CDR3, as DNA: TGTGCCAGCAGCACGTGGACAGGGCAGGAGGGCTACACCTTC.